This paragraph covers one T cell receptor beta chain sequence. This clonotype turned up a few times. It lacks a known antigen. There are no base qualities to consult, and no much larger clone falls within one base. The method was 5' RACE. Sequencing was carried out with an Illumina HiSeq 2000. A universal primer binding site was introduced by template switching, and a unique molecular identifier was present in the final cDNA, enabling accurate counting of TCR cDNA molecules. Specific primers in the conserved constant-segment region were used to synthesize first-strand cDNA for the TCR alpha and beta chains. To control for contamination, every cDNA library was double barcoded, receiving both a SMART-Mk sample barcode and Illumina barcodes. TruSeq adapter sequences and Illumina sample barcodes were added in two successive PCR steps. The TCR alpha and beta cDNA libraries were sequenced on the Illumina HiSeq platform using custom primers. From the authors' description of their analysis: MiGEC was used to process raw reads and extract unique molecular identifiers, and MiXCR was used to find CDR3 positions. Recombination models were inferred per individual with the repgenHMM and IGoR tools using an EM algorithm. Shared clonotypes were analyzed with the tcR package in R, and sharing was normalized by the product of cloneset sizes. To study raw recombination without the effects of thymic and clonal selection, out-of-frame nonproductive sequences were analyzed. In TCRdb, the public reads were trimmed at Q25 with fastp and aligned with MiXCR, with productive beta chains retained. Every entry covers one CDR3 protein and lists the most common genes and DNA from its rows. The V and J calls follow TCRdb's processing rather than the paper's. The sample table lists 500,000 or so distinct CDR3 sequences, about 14% of them with a count of one. Approximately 0.52% of the sample is held by the ten biggest clonotypes.

Only healthy Caucasian donors were included. Three pairs of female monozygotic twins, all aged about 18 to 30 years, were included in the twin cohort. Positive isolation kits from Invitrogen were used to isolate the CD4+ and CD8+ T cell populations. This sample was taken from a study of identical twins (TCRdb year 2016). For context, the study as a whole: To test whether fetal clonotypes persist, this study deep-sequenced TCR alpha and beta repertoires from monozygotic twins, from unrelated adults of various ages, and from cord blood. To rule out contamination, the twin experiments were replicated at different times with different library preparation protocols. The paper's findings and limits, for the study overall: In beta out-of-frame sequences, excess twin sharing was weaker, because having fewer shared sequences lowered the signal-to-noise ratio. Because the same donors could not be followed over many years, conclusions were based on cross-sectional statistical analysis. Invariant T cells such as MAIT and iNKT could partly confound zero-insertion analyses, though diverse VJ usage argued against this for most clonotypes. Compared with coincidental sharing between unrelated individuals, out-of-frame TCR alpha sequences shared between twins showed an excess of sequences with low generation probability. Recombination models systematically underestimated out-of-frame TCR alpha sharing in monozygotic twins but agreed with sharing between unrelated individuals. Fewer insertions were carried by abundant cord blood beta clonotypes, a similar but weaker trend appeared in young adult naive repertoires, and no such trend appeared in memory repertoires.

The CDR1 and CDR2 encoded by the germline V gene are SGHVS and FQNEAQ. V is shortened by 0 bases, J by 1 base, and the region joining them spans 9 bases. The CDR3 has 15 amino acids, counting the end cysteine and phenylalanine. The CDR3 DNA has 45 bases and is translated from base 1. This sample also appeared in a second study, on yellow fever vaccine responses in identical twins. Per that second paper: The T cell response to vaccination in identical twins was reported by the authors to appear partly convergent and partly personalized. The study precisely tracked vaccine-responding T cell clones in identical twins.

The sequence derives from a woman aged 18-29 years in good health. Input material: CD4+ T cells sorted from blood. The chain was built from TRBV7-8 and TRBJ2-5; no D segment can be confidently identified. The CDR3 loop reads CASSLAVRPQETQYF. The nucleotides read TGTGCCAGCAGCTTAGCGGTCCGGCCCCAAGAGACCCAGTACTTC.